This passage covers 28 T cell receptor beta chains from one sample sequenced in a study of human T cells and chemical hapten exposure. Time point indicated: healthy volunteer bleed at 2 weeks. Total RNA came from unfractionated whole blood. From the RACE reads, TCRdb called clonotypes with MiXCR, one entry per CDR3 protein. Of roughly 130,000 distinct CDR3 sequences in the sample, more than 7.5% are singletons; the top ten hold roughly 2%. The sequencing sample was made of whole blood. These receptors were obtained from a male donor in good health. Some clones in this sample may be carry-over from other donors' samples.

In its sample, this clonotype was seen a few times. The chain is built from TRBV12-3 or TRBV12-4 and TRBJ2-2; D possibly corresponds to TRBD2 (5 bases). Trimming removed 2 bases from V and 7 bases from J, with 8 bases in between. The CDR3 extends over 13 amino acids. The CDR3 bases are TGTGCCAGCAGTTTACGGGGTGGCGGGGAGCTGTTTTTT. Amino acids: CASSLRGGGELFF.

There are a few counts of this clonotype. The chain has TRBV6-2 or TRBV6-3 and TRBJ2-7; a weak D match, TRBD1 (5 bases). Germline CDR1 reads MNHEY; CDR2 reads SVGEGT. Trimming shortened V by 6 bases and J by 2 bases, and 5 bases separated the two germline ends. CDR3 size: 11 residues. This chain's CDR3 is CASRTAYEQYF. The CDR3 DNA follows: TGTGCCAGCAGGACAGCCTACGAGCAGTACTTC.

CDR3 sequence reads: CSAGIPYDEQYF. The CDR3 nucleotides are TGCAGTGCGGGTATTCCCTACGACGAGCAGTACTTC. The V gene is TRBV20-1, the J gene TRBJ2-7; D uncertain. Trimming stripped 6 bases from V and 5 bases from J, with 14 bases between. Germline V gene sequence: CDR1 DFQATT, CDR2 SNEGSKA (reference sequence). The CDR3 length is 12 residues.

This clonotype was observed many times. The J gene is TRBJ1-4, the V gene TRBV7-2, with no clear D. Germline CDR1 and CDR2: SGHTA and FQGNSA. The CDR3 runs 16 residues. Trimming stripped 2 bases from V and 8 bases from J, with 18 bases between. The CDR3 DNA is TGTGCCAGCAGCTTACAGGCAGGCGCATGGGTAGAAAAACTGTTTTTT. It yields the protein CASSLQAGAWVEKLFF.

The chain uses TRBV20-1 and TRBJ2-4; 9 bases match TRBD2. The CDR3 has 15 amino acids. The trim removed 4 bases at V and 8 bases at J, leaving 12 bases unmatched. CDR1 is DFQATT, CDR2 SNEGSKA, per germline (reference sequence). This chain's CDR3 is CSAKDGASGTDIQYF. CDR3 nucleotides: TGCAGTGCTAAAGATGGGGCTAGCGGGACGGACATTCAGTACTTC.

The chain joins TRBV7-9 to TRBJ2-1; weak D call: TRBD2 (7 bases). This CDR3 has 17 amino acids. Trimming stripped 1 base from V and 6 bases from J, with 19 bases between. Germline V gives CDR1 SEHNR, CDR2 FQNEAQ (reference sequence). Here the CDR3 DNA reads TGTGCCAGCAGCTTAGGGGTGGGGGGGCCAATGCGCAATGAGCAGTTCTTC. Amino acids: CASSLGVGGPMRNEQFF.

This clonotype was seen a handful of times. The V and J genes are TRBV5-1 and TRBJ1-4, with D maybe TRBD1 (5 bases). The CDR3 runs 15 residues. Germline V gives CDR1 SGHRS, CDR2 YFSETQ. Trimming stripped 5 bases from V and 2 bases from J, with 13 bases between. The CDR3 nucleotides read TGCGCCAGCAGTGGAAGGGGTAGCACTAATGAAAAACTGTTTTTT. As protein: CASSGRGSTNEKLFF. Supplemented by reference TRBV5-1 and TRBJ1-4, the full variable domain reads KAGVTQTPRYLIKTRGQQVTLSCSPISGHRSVSWYQQTPGQGLQFLFEYFSETQRNKGNFPGRFSGRQFSNSRSEMNVSTLELGDSALYLCASSGRGSTNEKLFFGSGTQLSVL.

The chain recombines TRBV6-2 or TRBV6-3 with TRBJ1-5; D may be TRBD1 (6 bases). This CDR3 contains 18 residues. Germline lookup yields CDR1 MNHEY and CDR2 SVGEGT. V lost 6 bases, J lost 2 bases, and 23 bases lay in between. CDR3 amino acids: CASSQPRGSLQRNQPQHF. CDR3 bases: TGTGCCAGCAGCCAACCCAGGGGCTCCCTACAGCGCAATCAGCCCCAGCATTTT.

The rearrangement links TRBV3-1 to TRBJ1-2; the match to TRBD1 covers 8 bases. The V gene's germline CDR1 is LGHDT and CDR2 YNNKEL (reference sequence). The CDR3 spans 13 residues. V gave up 6 bases and J gave up 8 bases; unmatched junction bases: 8. CDR3 sequence reads: CASSRQGPLGYTF. The CDR3 nucleotides read TGTGCCAGCAGTCGACAGGGGCCGCTAGGCTACACCTTC.

In its sample, this clonotype was seen a few times. Here the CDR3 reads CASSNQDTGELFF. CDR3 sequence (DNA): TGTGCCAGCAGTAACCAGGACACCGGGGAGCTGTTTTTT. This rearrangement joins TRBV27 to TRBJ2-2; D uncertain. Trimming removed 5 bases at V and 3 bases at J, with 7 bases between. Germline CDR1 and CDR2: MNHEY and SMNVEV (reference sequence). This CDR3 is built from 13 residues.

Ten or more counts support this clonotype. Here the CDR3 DNA reads TGTGCCAGCAGTTCCGGACAGGGGGCTGAAGCTTTCTTT. This gives the protein CASSSGQGAEAFF. This chain uses TRBV6-5 with TRBJ1-1; TRBD1 agrees at 10 bases. The CDR3 runs 13 residues. V lost 4 bases, J lost 6 bases, and 2 bases stayed unmatched. Germline CDR1 reads MNHEY; CDR2 reads SVGAGI.

CDR3 in amino acids: CASTRHGAETQYF. CDR3 DNA: TGTGCCAGCACTAGACATGGGGCAGAGACCCAGTACTTC. The chain carries TRBV11-2 and TRBJ2-5; tentatively, D is TRBD1 (5 bases). Germline values: CDR1 SGHAT, CDR2 FQNNGV. Trimming took off 7 bases at V and 4 bases at J, with 13 bases between the two ends. The CDR3 is 13 residues long.

This clonotype has a handful of counts. The gene calls are TRBV6-5 and TRBJ1-1; 8 nucleotides match TRBD1. Germline V CDR1 and CDR2: MNHEY, SVGAGI. The CDR3 totals 18 residues. After removal of 2 bases from V and 1 base from J, the junction contained 12 bases not matched to a gene. The CDR3 coding sequence is TGTGCCAGCAGTTACACGCCCCCTCCCGGGACAGGGAACACTGAAGCTTTCTTT. Amino acid sequence: CASSYTPPPGTGNTEAFF.

This clonotype showed up just a few times. This sequence joins TRBV20-1 and TRBJ2-5; TRBD2 matches 10 bases. CDR3 length: 17 amino acids. Trimming removed 6 bases from V and 1 base from J; junction bases left unmatched: 14. From germline, CDR1 is DFQATT and CDR2 SNEGSKA (reference sequence). The CDR3 protein is CSASSAVSGRFQETQYF. CDR3 nucleotide sequence: TGCAGTGCAAGTTCAGCTGTTAGCGGGAGGTTCCAAGAGACCCAGTACTTC.

This clonotype was seen many times. The rearrangement uses TRBV10-3 and TRBJ2-1; no clear D. Germline values: CDR1 ENHRY, CDR2 SYGVKD. CDR3 length equals 12 residues. V gave up 8 bases and J gave up 1 base, with 6 bases separating them. DNA of the CDR3: TGTGCCATCGCAGAATCCTACAATGAGCAGTTCTTC. It specifies CAIAESYNEQFF.

This clonotype was seen only a few times. The chain employs TRBV29-1 and TRBJ2-5; 9 nucleotides agree with TRBD2. Germline CDR1 SQVTM, CDR2 ANQGSEA. V shed 5 bases, J shed 0 bases, and the junction held 4 bases outside the gene matches. This CDR3 spans 14 amino acids. The chain's CDR3 is CSVLSSGNQETQYF. CDR3 DNA: TGCAGCGTTCTCTCTAGCGGGAACCAAGAGACCCAGTACTTC.

This clonotype was seen only a few times. This chain links TRBV29-1 with TRBJ1-1; D gene unclear. The V end was cut by 4 bases, the J end by 4 bases, with 7 bases between. The germline V gene encodes CDR1 SQVTM and CDR2 ANQGSEA. The CDR3 sequence is 11 residues long. The CDR3 spells CSVAVVTEAFF. The CDR3 coding sequence is TGCAGCGTTGCTGTGGTCACTGAAGCTTTCTTT.

In its sample, this clonotype was seen many times. This chain links TRBV20-1 with TRBJ2-3, with TRBD2 identical over 11 bases. The germline V gene has CDR1 DFQATT and CDR2 SNEGSKA (reference sequence). This CDR3 is built from 14 residues. Trimming removed 6 bases from V and 5 bases from J; junction bases left unmatched: 7. The CDR3 DNA reads TGCAGTGCCCTTAGCGGGGGGGCTTTAGATACGCAGTATTTT. Translation: CSALSGGALDTQYF.

On this clonotype itself: With a much larger clone just one base away, this may be a read error. V gene TRBV6-6 combines with J gene TRBJ2-4; a possible D gene is TRBD2 (6 bases). This CDR3 region has 14 residues. Germline V gene data show CDR1 as MNHNY and CDR2 as SVGAGI (reference sequence). Here the CDR3 DNA reads TGTGTCAGCACGGGGGAGTATATCAAAAACATTCAGTACTTC. It encodes CVSTGEYIKNIQYF.

Many counts were recorded for this clonotype. The rearrangement joins TRBV2 to TRBJ2-1, with TRBD2 matching over 8 bases. Per the germline V gene, CDR1 is SNHLY and CDR2 is FYNNEI. V was pared by 8 bases and J by 5 bases, with 11 bases of the junction left unmatched. The CDR3 sequence is 15 residues long. CDR3 loop: CASRIAGLGHNEQFF. For the CDR3, the DNA is TGTGCCAGCCGTATAGCGGGATTAGGCCACAATGAGCAGTTCTTC.

This clonotype was observed many times. This chain joins TRBV6-4 and TRBJ2-2; D is unclear. The CDR3 runs 14 residues. Germline assignment: CDR1 MRHNA and CDR2 SNTAGT. The germline V and J ends were trimmed by 2 bases and 4 bases, with 8 bases remaining between them. The CDR3 DNA reads TGTGCCAGCAGTGACCTTGCAGGCACCGGGGAGCTGTTTTTT. Encoded protein: CASSDLAGTGELFF.

The chain couples TRBV6-5 to TRBJ1-4; the match to TRBD1 covers 7 bases. The V gene end was trimmed by 6 bases and the J gene end by 0 bases; junction bases not matched to a gene: 19. Germline V gives CDR1 MNHEY, CDR2 SVGAGI. The CDR3 covers 20 residues. For the CDR3, the DNA is TGTGCCAGCAGCCTCACCGGGACAGTGAATAGACCTGCAACTAATGAAAAACTGTTTTTT. It translates to CASSLTGTVNRPATNEKLFF.

This clonotype was picked up a small number of times. The genes are TRBV6-6 and TRBJ2-1; 8 bases are shared with TRBD1. The germline CDR1 and CDR2 sequences are MNHNY and SVGAGI (reference sequence). The V gene end was trimmed by 3 bases and the J gene end by 5 bases; junction bases not matched to a gene: 9. The CDR3 sequence is 16 residues long. In DNA, the CDR3 is TGTGCCAGCAGTTATAGTAGGGCCAGGGGGCACAATGAGCAGTTCTTC. Translation gives CASSYSRARGHNEQFF.

The sample holds a few counts of this clonotype. V and J are TRBV10-3 and TRBJ2-1; tentatively, D is TRBD1 (5 bases). Germline CDR1 ENHRY, CDR2 SYGVKD. V lost 10 bases and J lost 6, with 31 bases in between. The CDR3 has 18 amino acids. The CDR3 sequence is CATNSLPPPGRVSNEQFF. CDR3 sequence (DNA): TGTGCCACCAACTCCCTTCCACCTCCGGGCAGGGTGAGCAATGAGCAGTTCTTC.

The chain uses TRBV10-3 and TRBJ2-4, with D possibly TRBD2 on 6 matching bases. Trimming shortened V by 0 bases and J by 5 bases, and 8 bases separated the two germline ends. CDR3 length equals 14 residues. The germline gives CDR1 ENHRY, CDR2 SYGVKD. The CDR3 nucleotides read TGTGCCATCAGTGAGTCTGGAGGGGAAAACATTCAGTACTTC. Translation: CAISESGGENIQYF.

The table lists this clonotype with a few counts. The chain combines TRBV12-3 or TRBV12-4 with TRBJ2-3, with 11 bases identical to TRBD2. This CDR3 is built from 15 residues. V lost 6 bases and J lost 5; bases outside the gene matches: 7. CDR3 sequence reads: CASSFSGGAGDTQYF. DNA for the CDR3: TGTGCCAGCAGCTTTAGCGGGGGGGCAGGAGATACGCAGTATTTT.

V is TRBV9 and J is TRBJ1-2; D is undetermined. Germline values: CDR1 SGDLS, CDR2 YYNGEE. The CDR3 is 15 amino acids. V was shortened by 4 bases and J by 3 bases, with 16 bases between the two germline ends. This chain's CDR3 is CASSYELGSDYGYTF. The CDR3 DNA is TGTGCCAGCAGCTACGAGTTAGGGTCAGACTATGGCTACACCTTC.

This clonotype was seen ten or more times. The V gene is TRBV11-2, the J gene TRBJ1-1; D gene uncertain. The CDR3 consists of 17 residues. The germline CDR1 and CDR2 sequences are SGHAT and FQNNGV. The germline V and J ends were trimmed by 4 bases and 0 bases, with 18 bases remaining between them. The CDR3 loop reads CASSYPGWHSMNTEAFF. Written as DNA, the CDR3 is TGTGCCAGCAGCTACCCGGGCTGGCACTCTATGAACACTGAAGCTTTCTTT.